What follows are 3 T cell receptor beta chains derived from one specimen sequenced in a study of T cells in Graves' hyperthyroidism and ophthalmopathy (dated by TCRdb to between 2018 and 2021). Receptor libraries were prepared by multiplex PCR. The instrument given in TCRdb is Illumina HiSeq 2000. TCR beta CDR3 regions were amplified from RNA transcripts. A first-round RT-PCR of the TCR CDR3 used the HTBI primer set with the Qiagen OneStep RT-PCR kit. The public sequencing data were trimmed at Q25 with fastp and processed into clonotypes with MiXCR by TCRdb, which kept only in-frame beta chains. Rows are combined by CDR3 protein, so each entry shows the most common genes and DNA. The sample table records 300,000 to 400,000 distinct CDR3 sequences; around 14% of these occur just once. Around 23% of the sample is in the top ten clones. Sequencing used blood. The receptors were gathered from a woman aged 30 to 39 with Graves' hyperthyroidism.

A few counts support this clonotype. V is TRBV7-2 and J is TRBJ2-6, with D unclear. There are 17 residues in the CDR3. The germline V gene encodes CDR1 SGHTA and CDR2 FQGNSA. V was clipped by 2 bases and J by 0 bases, with 11 bases between them. CDR3 sequence reads: CASSLSTTNSGANVLTF. The CDR3 region has the DNA TGTGCCAGCAGCTTAAGTACCACAAACTCTGGGGCCAACGTCCTGACTTTC.

The chain couples TRBV19 to TRBJ2-1; TRBD2 is a possible D gene (6 bases). The CDR3 has 15 residues. CDR1 is LNHDA and CDR2 is SQIVND in the germline V gene (reference sequence). Trimming took 6 bases from V and 6 from J, leaving 18 bases between them. CDR3: CASRSGWAGSNEQFF. The CDR3 DNA reads as TGTGCCAGTAGGTCCGGGTGGGCGGGGAGCAATGAGCAGTTCTTC.

This clonotype was recorded once. Given a much more abundant clone one base away, this may be a read error. The chain joins TRBV11-2 to TRBJ2-2; 7 bases are a match to TRBD1. Germline-derived CDR1 and CDR2 are SGHAT and FQNNGV. Trimming cost V 7 bases and J 6 bases; bases outside gene matches: 14. The CDR3 spans 16 residues. The CDR3 here is CASISPTGAPSGELFF. As DNA, the CDR3 is TGTGCCAGCATCTCACCTACAGGGGCGCCCTCCGGGGAGCTGTTTTTT.